Following are 17 T cell receptor beta chains from one sample sequenced in a study of cytomegalovirus exposure and HLA in healthy donors. In the PCR, 60 Vbeta and 13 Jbeta primers were used. Generated by immunoSEQ multiplex PCR, the TCRdb table keeps only in-frame clones and is missing some. The sample contains under 200,000 clones, around 79% of which appear only once. The sample comprised PBMCs. The receptor source for this set is a male donor in good health and CMV-seropositive.

The chain employs TRBV2 and TRBJ1-2, with D hard to call. Trimming shortened V by 5 bases and J by 2 bases, and 9 bases separated the two germline ends. In germline, CDR1 is SNHLY, CDR2 FYNNEI. The CDR3 consists of 13 residues. The CDR3: CASSFTENYGYTF. The CDR3 coding sequence is TGTGCCAGCAGTTTTACAGAGAACTATGGCTACACCTTC.

V gene TRBV9 combines with J gene TRBJ2-1, with TRBD2 matching over 12 bases. Germline V lookup: CDR1 SGDLS, CDR2 YYNGEE. This CDR3 is built from 15 residues. With 4 bases clipped from V and 8 bases from J, the junction kept 7 bases outside the gene matches. CDR3 protein: CASSPTSGGRDEQFF. Here the CDR3 DNA reads TGTGCCAGCAGCCCCACTAGCGGGGGGAGGGATGAGCAGTTCTTC.

The gene calls are TRBV6-5 and TRBJ2-7; perhaps TRBD1 as D (6 bases). V lost 2 bases, J lost 6 bases, and 20 bases lay in between. This CDR3 has 16 amino acids. Germline CDR1 MNHEY, CDR2 SVGAGI. The CDR3 sequence is CASSYAIGGDGAEQYF. Written as DNA, the CDR3 is TGTGCCAGCAGTTACGCGATAGGGGGTGACGGGGCCGAGCAGTACTTC.

This sequence joins TRBV5-4 and TRBJ1-3; tentative D call: TRBD1 (5 bases). The CDR3 is 14 residues long. The germline gives CDR1 SGHNT, CDR2 YYREEE (reference sequence). The V end was cut by 0 bases, the J end by 4 bases, with 8 bases between. CDR3 sequence: CASSLGQPGNTIYF. The CDR3 nucleotides are TGTGCCAGCAGCTTGGGACAGCCCGGAAACACCATATATTTT.

The V and J genes are TRBV29-1 and TRBJ2-2; D might be TRBD1 (5 bases). The V and J ends lost 3 bases and 1 base respectively, with 9 bases between them. The CDR3 sequence is 14 residues long. CDR1 and CDR2 from the germline V gene are SQVTM and ANQGSEA. The CDR3 DNA reads TGCAGCGTTGAGGTCAGGGTGAACACCGGGGAGCTGTTTTTT. It is translated as CSVEVRVNTGELFF.

This sequence joins TRBV11-2 and TRBJ2-7; 9 nucleotides agree with TRBD1. Per the germline V gene, CDR1 is SGHAT and CDR2 is FQNNGV. This CDR3 spans 15 amino acids. After removal of 5 bases from V and 7 bases from J, the junction contained 12 bases not matched to a gene. DNA for the CDR3: TGTGCCAGCAGCCTCCTGGGACAGGGTCTTTGGGAGCAGTACTTC. Translating gives CASSLLGQGLWEQYF.

The rearrangement joins TRBV25-1 to TRBJ2-5; TRBD1 matches 8 bases. The CDR3 totals 13 residues. V gave up 6 bases and J gave up 5 bases; unmatched junction bases: 5. Germline V CDR1 and CDR2: MGHDK, SYGVNS. The CDR3 coding sequence is TGTGCCAGCAGAAGGGGACAGGTTGAGACCCAGTACTTC. Residues: CASRRGQVETQYF.

This chain joins TRBV6-6 and TRBJ1-2; D might be TRBD1 (5 bases). The CDR3 loop spans 14 amino acids. CDR1 MNHNY and CDR2 SVGAGI come from the germline V gene (reference sequence). V was shortened by 3 bases and J by 1 base, with 9 bases between the two germline ends. CDR3 protein: CASSYSGFNYGYTF. The CDR3 DNA reads as TGTGCCAGCAGTTATTCAGGGTTTAACTATGGCTACACCTTC.

The CDR3 is CASSLAGGNTEAFF. In DNA, the CDR3 is TGTGCCAGCAGCTTAGCAGGGGGTAACACTGAAGCTTTCTTT. The rearrangement links TRBV7-3 to TRBJ1-1, with TRBD1 identical over 7 bases. Per the germline V gene, CDR1 is SGHTA and CDR2 is FQGTGA. This CDR3 contains 14 residues. V shed 2 bases and J 2 bases; nucleotides not matched to a gene: 2.

The chain recombines TRBV5-6 with TRBJ2-1; 8 positions match TRBD1. V dropped 0 bases and J dropped 7; count of bases not matched to a gene: 6. Germline V gives CDR1 SGHDT, CDR2 YYEEEE. CDR3 length equals 15 residues. The DNA of the CDR3 is TGTGCCAGCAGCTTGGCCGGACAGGGAAGAAATGAGCAGTTCTTC. As protein: CASSLAGQGRNEQFF.

The chain links TRBV11-3 to TRBJ2-7; TRBD2 aligns across 7 bases. After removal of 3 bases from V and 2 bases from J, the junction contained 1 base not matched to a gene. Germline CDR1 and CDR2: SGHNT and YENEEA. The CDR3 runs 13 residues. Here the CDR3 reads CASSLGTTYEQYF. The CDR3 DNA is TGTGCCAGCAGCTTGGGGACTACCTACGAGCAGTACTTC.

J is TRBJ1-6 and V is TRBV10-2; tentatively, D is TRBD1 (5 bases). Deletions cut 3 bases from V and 7 bases from J, with 10 bases between. The CDR3 consists of 14 residues. CDR1 is WSHSY, CDR2 SAAADI, per germline. In nucleotides, the CDR3 is TGCGCCAGCAGTGATAGACAGTCCAATTCACCCCTCCACTTT. It specifies CASSDRQSNSPLHF.

V and J are TRBV4-3 and TRBJ2-2; D remains ambiguous. V shed 3 bases and J shed 1 base, with 9 bases lying between them. CDR1 LGHNA and CDR2 YSLEER come from the germline V gene. CDR3 length: 15 amino acids. The CDR3 DNA reads TGCGCCAGCAGCCATATGACGGGGAACACCGGGGAGCTGTTTTTT. Translation gives CASSHMTGNTGELFF.

This clone was recorded once. This rearrangement joins TRBV30 to TRBJ2-5; possible D gene TRBD1, 5 bases. Per germline, CDR1 GTSNPN and CDR2 SVGIG (reference sequence). The V end lost 4 bases, the J end lost 2 bases, and 14 bases lay between the germline ends. CDR3 length: 14 residues. CDR3 in amino acids: CAWTTDTWQETQYF. In DNA, the CDR3 is TGTGCCTGGACTACGGACACATGGCAAGAGACCCAGTACTTC.

J is TRBJ1-2 and V is TRBV6-6, with 8 bases aligning to TRBD1. V lost 6 bases and J lost 3; bases outside the gene matches: 3. The CDR3 covers 13 residues. Germline values: CDR1 MNHNY, CDR2 SVGAGI (reference sequence). The CDR3 region has the DNA TGTGCCAGCAGCCAACAGGGGGACTATGGCTACACCTTC. Encoded protein: CASSQQGDYGYTF.

The chain is built from TRBV5-1 and TRBJ1-4, with D tentatively TRBD1 (6 bases). V lost 5 bases to trimming and J lost 2 bases, with 13 bases between them. The CDR3 has 15 residues. Per the germline V gene, CDR1 is SGHRS and CDR2 is YFSETQ. The CDR3 loop is CASSPLTGTNEKLFF. The CDR3 DNA is TGCGCCAGCAGTCCCTTGACAGGCACTAATGAAAAACTGTTTTTT.

The V gene is TRBV6-5, the J gene TRBJ1-1; TRBD1 might be the D (5 bases). The CDR3 loop spans 14 amino acids. Germline V CDR1 and CDR2: MNHEY, SVGAGI. Trimming left V 0 bases short and J 9 bases short, with 14 bases between. This CDR3 reads CASSYSRRDGKAFF. CDR3 nucleotides: TGTGCCAGCAGTTACTCTCGGAGGGACGGGAAAGCTTTCTTT.